The clone carrying this T cell receptor beta chain was seen just once. Source study methods: Using reference gene primer amplification, nucleated cell counts were estimated. Repertoires were generated with immunoSEQ multiplex PCR, while TCRdb's copy carries only in-frame clones and drops some. The D gene and trimming were derived from the DNA, and the V and J assignments and clone size from that table. The sample lists around 78,000 clones; about 90% were seen once. CDR3 length equals 16 residues. Germline V CDR1 and CDR2: SQVTM, ANQGSEA. Trimming took 7 bases from V and 0 from J; bases not matched to a gene: 8. This sample stems from a study of blood T cell repertoires in COVID-19. Study-level information: Donors in the United States, Italy and Spain gave samples during acute or convalescent COVID-19. T cells, B-cell-depleted T cells, or PBMCs provided the cDNA or gDNA that served as material.

The clonotype comes from a woman between 45 and 65 years old in a cohort sampled during active COVID-19. Specimen: peripheral blood. The gene calls are TRBV29-1 and TRBJ2-6; 8 bases are a match to TRBD1. The CDR3 nucleotides are TGCAGCGCTTGGACAGGGTGGAGCTCTGGGGCCAACGTCCTGACTTTC. Encoded protein: CSAWTGWSSGANVLTF.